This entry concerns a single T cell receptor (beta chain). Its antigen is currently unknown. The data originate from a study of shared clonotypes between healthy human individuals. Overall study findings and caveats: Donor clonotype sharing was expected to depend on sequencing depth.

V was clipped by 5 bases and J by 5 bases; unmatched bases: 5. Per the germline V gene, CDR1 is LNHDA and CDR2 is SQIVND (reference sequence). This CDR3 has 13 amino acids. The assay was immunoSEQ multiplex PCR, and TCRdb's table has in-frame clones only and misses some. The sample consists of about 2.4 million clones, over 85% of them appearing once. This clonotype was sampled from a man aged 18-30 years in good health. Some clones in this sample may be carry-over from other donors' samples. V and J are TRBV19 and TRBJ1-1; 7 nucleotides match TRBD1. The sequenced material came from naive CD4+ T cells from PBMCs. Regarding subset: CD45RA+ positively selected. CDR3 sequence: CASSLAGGTEAFF. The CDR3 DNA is TGTGCCAGTAGTTTAGCAGGGGGGACTGAAGCTTTCTTT.